This T cell receptor beta chain was profiled in a study of T cells expressing NK-cell markers. Germline assignment: CDR1 SQVTM and CDR2 ANQGSEA. This CDR3 has 14 amino acids. Overall study findings and caveats: Also leading the CD3+CD56-NKG2C+ fraction in several donors were these clonotypes.

Comments on this clonotype: Its specificity is unknown.

The cDNA for TCR beta came from 5'RACE template switching with UMIs. No DNA is given; TCRdb re-called the 5' RACE reads and lists each CDR3 protein once. The specimen's table records a few hundred thousand distinct CDR3 sequences. Source material: blood T cells: a sorted CD56 or NKG2C T cell subset, CD4+ or CD8+ T cells, or bulk PBMC T cells (not recorded which). The rearrangement uses TRBV29-1 and TRBJ1-3. The sequence derives from a woman aged 50 to 60 in good health. CDR3 in amino acids: CSVGVTGTEDTIYF.